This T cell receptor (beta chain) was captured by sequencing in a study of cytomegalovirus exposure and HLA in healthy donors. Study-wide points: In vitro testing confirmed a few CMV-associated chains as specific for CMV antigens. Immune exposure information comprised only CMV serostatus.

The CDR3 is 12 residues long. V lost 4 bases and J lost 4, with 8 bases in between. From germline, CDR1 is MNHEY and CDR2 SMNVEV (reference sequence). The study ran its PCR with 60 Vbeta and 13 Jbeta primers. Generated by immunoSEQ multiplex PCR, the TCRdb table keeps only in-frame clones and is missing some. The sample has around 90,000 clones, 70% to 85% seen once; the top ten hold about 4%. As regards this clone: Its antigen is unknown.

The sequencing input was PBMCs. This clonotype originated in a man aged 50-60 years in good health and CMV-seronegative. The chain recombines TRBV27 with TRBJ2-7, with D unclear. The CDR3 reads CASSSYLYEQYF. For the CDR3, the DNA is TGTGCCAGCAGTTCCTATCTTTACGAGCAGTACTTC.